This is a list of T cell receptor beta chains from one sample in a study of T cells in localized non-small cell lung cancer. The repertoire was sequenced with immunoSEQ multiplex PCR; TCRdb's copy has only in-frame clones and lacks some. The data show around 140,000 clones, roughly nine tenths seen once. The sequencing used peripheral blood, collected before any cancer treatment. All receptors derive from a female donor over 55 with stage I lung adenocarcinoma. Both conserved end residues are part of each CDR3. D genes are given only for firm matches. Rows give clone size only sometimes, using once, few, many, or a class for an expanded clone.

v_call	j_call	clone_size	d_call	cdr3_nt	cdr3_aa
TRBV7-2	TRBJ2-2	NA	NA	TGTGCCAGCAGCTTATCGGACGTCACCGGGGAGCTGTTTTTT	CASSLSDVTGELFF
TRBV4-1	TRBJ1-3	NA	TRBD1	TGCGCCAGCAGCCAAGAGCGGGAGGGGGCGAGGAACACCATATATTTT	CASSQEREGARNTIYF
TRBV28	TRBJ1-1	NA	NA	TGTGCCAGCAGTTTTGGCACTGAAGCTTTCTTT	CASSFGTEAFF
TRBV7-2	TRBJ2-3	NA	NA	TGTGCCAGCAGCCCCGGGAGTTTAGATACGCAGTATTTT	CASSPGSLDTQYF
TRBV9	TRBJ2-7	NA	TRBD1	TGTGCCAGCAGCGTAGAGGGACAGGGTTTCTACGAGCAGTACTTC	CASSVEGQGFYEQYF
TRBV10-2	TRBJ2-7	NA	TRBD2	TGCGCCAGCAGGGTAGCGGGAGATTACGAGCAGTACTTC	CASRVAGDYEQYF
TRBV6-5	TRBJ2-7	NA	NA	TGTGCCAGCAGTTCTGGGCGCGAGCAGTACTTC	CASSSGREQYF
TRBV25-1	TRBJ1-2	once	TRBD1	TGTGCCAGCAGAGGACAGGTTTATGGCTACACCTTC	CASRGQVYGYTF
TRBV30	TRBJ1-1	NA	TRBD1	TGTGCCTGGAGCCATTCAACAGGGGTTGACACTGAAGCTTTCTTT	CAWSHSTGVDTEAFF
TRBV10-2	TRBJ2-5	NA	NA	TGCGCCAGCAGTGATTTGCGGACGGAGACCCAGTACTTC	CASSDLRTETQYF
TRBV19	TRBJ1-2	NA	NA	TGTGCCAGTAGCTCCGGCCGGAGCAACTATGGCTACACCTTC	CASSSGRSNYGYTF
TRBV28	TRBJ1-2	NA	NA	TGTGCCAGCAGTTTAAGGCGCGGAGGCTACACCTTC	CASSLRRGGYTF
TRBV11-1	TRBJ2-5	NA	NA	TGTGCCAGCAGCGTCCGGGACTACCAAGAGACCCAGTACTTC	CASSVRDYQETQYF
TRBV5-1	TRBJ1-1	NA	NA	TGCGCCAGCAGCTTGTCACCAGGACAGAACACTGAAGCTTTCTTT	CASSLSPGQNTEAFF
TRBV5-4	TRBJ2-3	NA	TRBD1	TGTGCCAGCAGCTCAGGGGGAGTGGGATTCACAGATACGCAGTATTTT	CASSSGGVGFTDTQYF
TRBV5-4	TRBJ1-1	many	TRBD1	TGTGCCAGCAGGAATCGGACAGGGTACACTGAAGCTTTCTTT	CASRNRTGYTEAFF
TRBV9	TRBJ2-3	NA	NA	TGTGCCAGCAGCGTTGCTAGCACAGATACGCAGTATTTT	CASSVASTDTQYF
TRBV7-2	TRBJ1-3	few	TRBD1	TGTGCCAGCAGCTTAGCCGCGACAGGGGTGTCTGGAAACACCATATATTTT	CASSLAATGVSGNTIYF
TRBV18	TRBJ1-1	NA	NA	TGTGCCAGCTCACCCTCCGGGACTTTGCTAACTTACACTGAAGCTTTCTTT	CASSPSGTLLTYTEAFF
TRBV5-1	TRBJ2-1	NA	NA	TGCGCCAGCAGCACCGGAGGGGGACTGGGGCACAATGAGCAGTTCTTC	CASSTGGGLGHNEQFF
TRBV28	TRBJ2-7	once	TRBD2	TGTGCCAGCAGTTTAGCTAGCGGATCCTCCTACGAGCAGTACTTC	CASSLASGSSYEQYF
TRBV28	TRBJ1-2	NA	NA	TGTGCCAGCAGTTCCTCAGGGGCGGGTGGCTACACCTTC	CASSSSGAGGYTF
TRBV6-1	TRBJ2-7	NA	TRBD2	TGTGCCAGCAGTGAAGCACCTAGCGGGATGTACGAGCAGTACTTC	CASSEAPSGMYEQYF
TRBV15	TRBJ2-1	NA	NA	TGTGCCACCAGCAGAGATGAGGGAGGCTCCAATGAGCAGTTCTTC	CATSRDEGGSNEQFF
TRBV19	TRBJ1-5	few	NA	TGTGCCAGTAGTTTGGGGGTCAGCAATCAGCCCCAGCATTTT	CASSLGVSNQPQHF
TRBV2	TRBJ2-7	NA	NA	TGTGCCAGCAGTGGACAGATACCCTACGAGCAGTACTTC	CASSGQIPYEQYF
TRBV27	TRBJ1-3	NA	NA	TGTGCCAGCAGTTCCTCGGGCAATCGAGGAAACACCATATATTTT	CASSSSGNRGNTIYF
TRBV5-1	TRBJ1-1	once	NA	TGCGCCAGCAGCTCTATCGGGGGCACTGAAGCTTTCTTT	CASSSIGGTEAFF
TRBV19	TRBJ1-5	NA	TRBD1	TGTGCCTCCATCCGGGGGACAGGGGTCTTGGGCAATCAGCCCCAGCATTTT	CASIRGTGVLGNQPQHF
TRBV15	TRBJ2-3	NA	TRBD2	TGTGCCACCAGCAGCGGACTAGCGGGAGTCACAGATACGCAGTATTTT	CATSSGLAGVTDTQYF
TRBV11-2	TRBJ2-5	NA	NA	TGTGCCAGCAGCCCGTCTTTTGGCGGGACCCAGTACTTC	CASSPSFGGTQYF
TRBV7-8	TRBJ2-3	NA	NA	TGTGCCAGCAGCTCAGGCGACGATACGCAGTATTTT	CASSSGDDTQYF
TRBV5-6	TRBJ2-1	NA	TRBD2	TGTGCCAGCAGCTCTTTTCGGGAGGGCTACAATGAGCAGTTCTTC	CASSSFREGYNEQFF
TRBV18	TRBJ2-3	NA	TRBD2	TGTGCCAGCTCACCACCGGCGGGGGTAGCGCAGTATTTT	CASSPPAGVAQYF
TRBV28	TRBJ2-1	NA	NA	TGTGCCAGCAGTTATAGGTTAAATGAGCAGTTCTTC	CASSYRLNEQFF
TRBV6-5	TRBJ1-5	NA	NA	TGTGCCAGCAGTGAGGCGGGCAATCAGCCCCAGCATTTT	CASSEAGNQPQHF
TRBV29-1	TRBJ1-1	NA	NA	TGCAGCGTTGAAGGACGGGGACATTCTTCCAGGACTGAAGCTTTCTTT	CSVEGRGHSSRTEAFF
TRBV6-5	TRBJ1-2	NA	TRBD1	TGTGCCAGCAGAATTACAGGGGGAGGTCACTATGGCTACACCTTC	CASRITGGGHYGYTF
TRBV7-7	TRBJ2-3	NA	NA	TGTGCTAGCAGCTTAGGTGGCAGGACAGATACGCAGTATTTT	CASSLGGRTDTQYF
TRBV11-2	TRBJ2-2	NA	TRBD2	TGTGCCAGCAGCCCGGGGGGGGCGGGAATCACCGGGGAGCTGTTTTTT	CASSPGGAGITGELFF
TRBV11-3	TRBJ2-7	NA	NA	TGTGCCAGCAGCACGGGGGACTCCTACGAGCAGTACTTC	CASSTGDSYEQYF
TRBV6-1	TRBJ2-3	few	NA	TGTGCCAGCAGTGAAATGGATACGCAGTATTTT	CASSEMDTQYF
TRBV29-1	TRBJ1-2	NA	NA	TGCAGCGTTGAAACAGGACTGGGCTATGGCTACACCTTC	CSVETGLGYGYTF
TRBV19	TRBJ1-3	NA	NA	TGTGCCAGTACACACGTGACAGGCGGAAACACCATATATTTT	CASTHVTGGNTIYF
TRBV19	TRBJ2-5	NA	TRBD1	TGTGCCAGTACAACAGGGGTTGGAGAGACCCAGTACTTC	CASTTGVGETQYF
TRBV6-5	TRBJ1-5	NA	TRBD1	TGTGCCAGCAGACCTAGACAGGGGGATCAGCCCCAGCATTTT	CASRPRQGDQPQHF
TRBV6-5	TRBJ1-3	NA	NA	TGTGCCAGCGGGGATCCACCGAGGCGGGGAAACACCGTATATTTT	CASGDPPRRGNTVYF
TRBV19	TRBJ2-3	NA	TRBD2	TGTGCCAGTAGTATTACTAGCGGAGTCTACCCAGATACGCAGTATTTT	CASSITSGVYPDTQYF
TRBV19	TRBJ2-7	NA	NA	TGTGCCAGTAGTATCCGGACTAAGTTACACGAGCAGTACTTC	CASSIRTKLHEQYF
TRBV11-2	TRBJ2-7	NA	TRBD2	TGTGCCAGCAGCTTAGAAGGGACTAGGAGCTCCTACGAGCAGTACTTC	CASSLEGTRSSYEQYF
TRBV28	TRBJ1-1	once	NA	TGTGCCAGCAGTTTTCAAAGGACGGTCGCAGCGGAAGCTTTCTTT	CASSFQRTVAAEAFF
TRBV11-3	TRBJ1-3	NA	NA	TGTGCCAGCAGCTTCTTACCCGCAGGGGCCTCTGGAAACACCATATATTTT	CASSFLPAGASGNTIYF
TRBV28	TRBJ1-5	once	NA	TGTGCCAGCAGTGATCGCCAGCCCCAGCATTTT	CASSDRQPQHF
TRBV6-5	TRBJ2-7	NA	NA	TGTGCCAGCAGTTACTCGGATAGCGGAACCTACGAGCAGTACTTC	CASSYSDSGTYEQYF